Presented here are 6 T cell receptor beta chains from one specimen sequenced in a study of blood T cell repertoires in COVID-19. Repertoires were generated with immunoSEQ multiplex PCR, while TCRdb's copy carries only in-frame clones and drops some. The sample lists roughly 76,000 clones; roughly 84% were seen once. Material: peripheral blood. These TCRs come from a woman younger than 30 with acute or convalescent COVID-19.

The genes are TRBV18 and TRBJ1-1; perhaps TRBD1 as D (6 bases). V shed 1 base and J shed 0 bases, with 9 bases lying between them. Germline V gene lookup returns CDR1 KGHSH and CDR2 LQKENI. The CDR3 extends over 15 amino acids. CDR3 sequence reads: CASSPRDRMNTEAFF. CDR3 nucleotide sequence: TGTGCCAGCTCACCACGAGACAGGATGAACACTGAAGCTTTCTTT. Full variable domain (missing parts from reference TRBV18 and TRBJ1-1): NAGVMQNPRHLVRRRGQEARLRCSPMKGHSHVYWYRQLPEEGLKFMVYLQKENIIDESGMPKERFSAEFPKEGPSILRIQQVVRGDSAAYFCASSPRDRMNTEAFFGQGTRLTVV.

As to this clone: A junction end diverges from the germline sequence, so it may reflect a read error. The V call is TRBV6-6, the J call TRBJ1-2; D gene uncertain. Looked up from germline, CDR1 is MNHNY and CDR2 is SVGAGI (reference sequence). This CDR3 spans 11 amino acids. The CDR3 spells CASSYFPGIAF. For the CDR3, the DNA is TGTGCCAGCAGTTACTTCCCAGGCATAGCCTTC.

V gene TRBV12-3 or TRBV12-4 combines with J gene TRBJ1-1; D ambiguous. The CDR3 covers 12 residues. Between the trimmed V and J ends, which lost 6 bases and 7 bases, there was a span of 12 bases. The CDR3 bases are TGTGCCAGCAGGGAGGACGGGCATGAAGCTTTCTTT. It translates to CASREDGHEAFF.

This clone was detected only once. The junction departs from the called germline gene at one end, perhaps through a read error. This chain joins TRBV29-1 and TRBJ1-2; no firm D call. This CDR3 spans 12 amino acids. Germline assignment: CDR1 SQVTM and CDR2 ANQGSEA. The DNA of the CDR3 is TGCAGCGCCGGCATCGAATCCAATGGCCACACCTTC. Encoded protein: CSAGIESNGHTF.

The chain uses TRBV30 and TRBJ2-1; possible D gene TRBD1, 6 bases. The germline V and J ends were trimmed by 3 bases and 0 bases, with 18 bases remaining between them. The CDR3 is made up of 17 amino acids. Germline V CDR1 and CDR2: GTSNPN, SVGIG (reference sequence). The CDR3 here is CAWSPRQDLISYNEQFF. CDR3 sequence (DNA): TGTGCCTGGAGCCCCCGACAGGACTTAATCTCCTACAATGAGCAGTTCTTC. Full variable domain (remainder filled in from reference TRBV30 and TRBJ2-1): SQTIHQWPATLVQPVGSPLSLECTVEGTSNPNLYWYRQAAGRGLQLLFYSVGIGQISSEVPQNLSASRPQDRQFILSSKKLLLSDSGFYLCAWSPRQDLISYNEQFFGPGTRLTVL.

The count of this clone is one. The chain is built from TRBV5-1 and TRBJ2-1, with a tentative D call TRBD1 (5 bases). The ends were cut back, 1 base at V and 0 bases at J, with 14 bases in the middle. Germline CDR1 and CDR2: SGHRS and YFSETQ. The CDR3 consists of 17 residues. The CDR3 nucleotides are TGCGCCAGCAGCTTGACAGGTTATCCGAGCTCCTACAATGAGCAGTTCTTC. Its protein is CASSLTGYPSSYNEQFF.